This T cell receptor beta chain was identified in a study of low-dose radiotherapy and immunotherapy resistance in tumors. Study as a whole: In Cohort 2, 1 Gy per fraction was delivered every two weeks, for a total of 13 Gy over 26 weeks. Given every two weeks, intravenous cyclophosphamide 200 mg/m2 preceded radiation and immunotherapy by one day. Treatment consisted of nivolumab 240 mg every two weeks and ipilimumab 1 mg/kg every six weeks, given intravenously to patients.

The time point was: before trial treatment. Tumors of eligible patients were advanced, solid and lacking tumor-infiltrating lymphocytes. First-strand cDNA relied on TRAV- and TRBV-specific primers spanning alpha and beta chains. TCR amplification involved about 21 PCR cycles with a constant-region primer and V-primer adapter. One entry per CDR3 protein results from TCRdb running MiXCR on the reads. The sample includes tens of thousands of distinct CDR3 sequences, approximately 25% seen only once; the top ten take 5.5% to 8%. The source was PBMCs, collected before treatment. The receptor was isolated from a male donor with rectosigmoid adenocarcinoma.

In DNA form, the CDR3 reads TGCAGCGTGCCTAACAGGGACGGGTCCTACAATGAGCAGTTCTTC. Its protein is CSVPNRDGSYNEQFF. The chain is built from TRBV29-1 and TRBJ2-1; tentatively, D is TRBD1 (6 bases). Trimming took off 6 bases at V and 1 base at J, with 16 bases between the two ends. CDR1 and CDR2 from the germline V gene are SQVTM and ANQGSEA. The CDR3 contains 15 residues.